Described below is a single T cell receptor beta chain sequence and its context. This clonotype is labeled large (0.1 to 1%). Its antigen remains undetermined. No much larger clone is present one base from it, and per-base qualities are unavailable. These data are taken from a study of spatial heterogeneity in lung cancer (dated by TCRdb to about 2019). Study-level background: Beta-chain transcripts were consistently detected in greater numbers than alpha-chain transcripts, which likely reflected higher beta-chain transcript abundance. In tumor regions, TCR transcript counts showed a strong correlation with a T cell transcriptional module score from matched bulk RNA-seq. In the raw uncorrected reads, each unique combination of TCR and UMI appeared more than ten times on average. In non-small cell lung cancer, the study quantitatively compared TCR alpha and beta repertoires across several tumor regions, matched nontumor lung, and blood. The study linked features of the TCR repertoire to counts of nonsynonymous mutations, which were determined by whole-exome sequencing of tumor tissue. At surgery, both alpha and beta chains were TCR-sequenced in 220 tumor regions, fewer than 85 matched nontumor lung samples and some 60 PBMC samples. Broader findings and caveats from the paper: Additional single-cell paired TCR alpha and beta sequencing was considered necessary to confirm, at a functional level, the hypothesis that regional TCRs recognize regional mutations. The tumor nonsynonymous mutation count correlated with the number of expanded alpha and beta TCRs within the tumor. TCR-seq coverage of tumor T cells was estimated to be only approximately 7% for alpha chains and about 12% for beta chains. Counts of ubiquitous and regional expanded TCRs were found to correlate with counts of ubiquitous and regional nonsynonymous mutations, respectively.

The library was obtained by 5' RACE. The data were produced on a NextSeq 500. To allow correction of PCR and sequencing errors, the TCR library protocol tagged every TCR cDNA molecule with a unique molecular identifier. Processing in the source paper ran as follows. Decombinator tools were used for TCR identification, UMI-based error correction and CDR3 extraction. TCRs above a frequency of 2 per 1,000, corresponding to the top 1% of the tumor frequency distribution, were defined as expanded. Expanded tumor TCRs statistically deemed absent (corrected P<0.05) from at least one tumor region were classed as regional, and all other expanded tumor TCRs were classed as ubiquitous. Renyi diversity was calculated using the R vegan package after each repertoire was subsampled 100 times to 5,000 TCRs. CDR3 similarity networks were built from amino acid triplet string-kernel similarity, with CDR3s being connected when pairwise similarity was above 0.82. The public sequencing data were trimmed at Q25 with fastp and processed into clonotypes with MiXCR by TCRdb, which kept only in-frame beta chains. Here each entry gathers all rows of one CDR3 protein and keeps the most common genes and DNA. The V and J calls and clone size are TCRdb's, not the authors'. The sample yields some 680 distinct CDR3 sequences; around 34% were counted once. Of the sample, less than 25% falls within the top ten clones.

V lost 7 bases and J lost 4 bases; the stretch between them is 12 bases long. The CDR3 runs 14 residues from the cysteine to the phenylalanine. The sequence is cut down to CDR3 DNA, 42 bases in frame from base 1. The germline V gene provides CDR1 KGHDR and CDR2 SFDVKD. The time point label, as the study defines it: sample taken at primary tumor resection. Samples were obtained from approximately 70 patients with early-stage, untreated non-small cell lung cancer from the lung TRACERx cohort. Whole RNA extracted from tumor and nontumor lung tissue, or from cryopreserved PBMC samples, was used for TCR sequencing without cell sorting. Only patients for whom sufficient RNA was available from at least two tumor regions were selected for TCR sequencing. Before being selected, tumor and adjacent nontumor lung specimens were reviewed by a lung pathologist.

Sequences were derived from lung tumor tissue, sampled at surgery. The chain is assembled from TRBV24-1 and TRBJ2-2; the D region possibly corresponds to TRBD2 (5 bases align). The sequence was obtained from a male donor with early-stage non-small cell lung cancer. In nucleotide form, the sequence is TGTGCCACCAGAGGACCCGCGGGCACCGGGGAGCTGTTTTTT. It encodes CATRGPAGTGELFF.